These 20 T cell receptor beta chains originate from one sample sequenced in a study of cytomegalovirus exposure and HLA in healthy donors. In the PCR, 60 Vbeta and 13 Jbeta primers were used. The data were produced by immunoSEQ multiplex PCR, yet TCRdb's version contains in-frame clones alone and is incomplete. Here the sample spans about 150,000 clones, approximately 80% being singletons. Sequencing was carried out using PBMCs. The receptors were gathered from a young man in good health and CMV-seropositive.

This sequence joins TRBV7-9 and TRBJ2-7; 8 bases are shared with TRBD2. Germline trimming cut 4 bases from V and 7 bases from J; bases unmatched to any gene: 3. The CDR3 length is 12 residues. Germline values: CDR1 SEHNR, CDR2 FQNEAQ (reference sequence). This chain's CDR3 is CASSSSGGEQYF. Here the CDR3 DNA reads TGTGCCAGCAGCTCCTCGGGGGGGGAGCAGTACTTC. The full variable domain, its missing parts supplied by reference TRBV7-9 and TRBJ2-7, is DTGVSQNPRHKITKRGQNVTFRCDPISEHNRLYWYRQTLGQGPEFLTYFQNEAQLEKSRLLSDRFSAERPKGSFSTLEIQRTEQGDSAMYLCASSSSGGEQYFGPGTRLTVT.

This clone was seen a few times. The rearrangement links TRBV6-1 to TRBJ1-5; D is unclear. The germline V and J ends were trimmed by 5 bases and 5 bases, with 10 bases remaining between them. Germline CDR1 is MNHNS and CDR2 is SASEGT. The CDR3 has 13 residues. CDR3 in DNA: TGTGCCAGCAGTCCGCGGGTGGATCAGCCCCAGCATTTT. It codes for CASSPRVDQPQHF.

For the CDR3, the DNA is TGTGCCAGCAGCAGGGGGGGACAGGGGGACACTGAAGCTTTCTTT. Amino acids: CASSRGGQGDTEAFF. The J gene is TRBJ1-1, the V gene TRBV9, with 11 nucleotides matching TRBD1. CDR1 and CDR2 from the germline V gene are SGDLS and YYNGEE. This CDR3 region has 15 residues. Trimming removed 4 bases from V and 3 bases from J; junction bases left unmatched: 5.

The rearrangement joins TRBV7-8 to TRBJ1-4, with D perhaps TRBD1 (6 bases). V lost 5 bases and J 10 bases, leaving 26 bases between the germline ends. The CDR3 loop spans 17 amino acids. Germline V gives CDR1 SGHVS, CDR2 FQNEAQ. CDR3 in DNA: TGTGCCAGCAGCCAGCAGCGGGGCGGGGGGCTAGGGGGAAAACTGTTTTTT. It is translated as CASSQQRGGGLGGKLFF.

The CDR3 sequence is CASSLRGGRDTDTQYF. For the CDR3, the DNA is TGTGCCAGCAGCTTAAGGGGGGGGCGGGACACAGATACGCAGTATTTT. V usage is TRBV7-8 and J usage is TRBJ2-3; weak D call: TRBD2 (7 bases). Per the germline V gene, CDR1 is SGHVS and CDR2 is FQNEAQ. CDR3 length: 16 amino acids. Trimming left V 2 bases short and J 2 bases short, with 14 bases between.

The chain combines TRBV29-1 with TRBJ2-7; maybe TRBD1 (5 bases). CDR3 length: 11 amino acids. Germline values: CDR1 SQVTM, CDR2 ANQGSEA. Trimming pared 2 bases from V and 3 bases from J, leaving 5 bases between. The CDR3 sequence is CSVEQGYEQYF. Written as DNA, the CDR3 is TGCAGCGTTGAACAGGGCTACGAGCAGTACTTC.

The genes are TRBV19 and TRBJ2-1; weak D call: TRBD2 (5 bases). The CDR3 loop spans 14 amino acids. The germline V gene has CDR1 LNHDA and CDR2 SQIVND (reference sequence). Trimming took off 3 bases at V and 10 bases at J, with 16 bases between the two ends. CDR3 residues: CASSMALGVSEQFF. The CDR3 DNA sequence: TGTGCCAGTAGTATGGCACTAGGAGTCTCGGAGCAGTTCTTC.

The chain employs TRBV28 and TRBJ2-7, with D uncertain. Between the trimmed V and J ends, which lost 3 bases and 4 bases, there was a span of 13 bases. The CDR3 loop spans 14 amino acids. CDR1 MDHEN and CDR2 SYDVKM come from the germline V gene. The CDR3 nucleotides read TGTGCCAGCAGTTTGGTCTCTATTAGTTACGAGCAGTACTTC. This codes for CASSLVSISYEQYF.

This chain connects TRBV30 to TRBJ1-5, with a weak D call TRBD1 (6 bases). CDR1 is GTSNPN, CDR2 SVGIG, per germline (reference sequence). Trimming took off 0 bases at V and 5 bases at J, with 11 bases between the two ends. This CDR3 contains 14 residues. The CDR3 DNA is TGTGCCTGGAGTGTACCAAACAGGGATCAGCCCCAGCATTTT. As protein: CAWSVPNRDQPQHF.

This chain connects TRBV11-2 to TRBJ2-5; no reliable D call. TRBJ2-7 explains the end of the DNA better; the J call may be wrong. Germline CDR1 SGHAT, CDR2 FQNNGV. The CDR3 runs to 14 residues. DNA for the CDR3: TGTGCCAGCAGCTTAAGGCAGGACTCCTACGAGCAGTACTTC. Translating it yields CASSLRQDSYEQYF.

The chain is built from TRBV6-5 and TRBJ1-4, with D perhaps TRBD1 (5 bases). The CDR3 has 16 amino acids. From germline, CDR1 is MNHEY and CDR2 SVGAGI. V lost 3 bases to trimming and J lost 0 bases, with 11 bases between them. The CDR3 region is CASSYQQAATNEKLFF. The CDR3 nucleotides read TGTGCCAGCAGTTATCAACAGGCGGCAACTAATGAAAAACTGTTTTTT.

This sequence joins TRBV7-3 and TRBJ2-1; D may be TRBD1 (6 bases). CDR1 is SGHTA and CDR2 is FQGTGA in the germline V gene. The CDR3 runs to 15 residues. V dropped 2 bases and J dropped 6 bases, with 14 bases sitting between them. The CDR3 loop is CASSLGSDSANEQFF. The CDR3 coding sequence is TGTGCCAGCAGCTTAGGCTCGGACAGTGCCAATGAGCAGTTCTTC.

The CDR3, as DNA: TGTGCCAGCAGTGAATCTCAGGGACTAGCGGGAGGGGAGACCCAGTACTTC. Protein product: CASSESQGLAGGETQYF. The chain combines TRBV25-1 with TRBJ2-5, with 16 positions matching TRBD2. The J segment lost 5 bases and the V segment lost 1 base, leaving 4 bases of the junction unmatched. Germline-derived CDR1 and CDR2 are MGHDK and SYGVNS. The CDR3 has 17 amino acids.

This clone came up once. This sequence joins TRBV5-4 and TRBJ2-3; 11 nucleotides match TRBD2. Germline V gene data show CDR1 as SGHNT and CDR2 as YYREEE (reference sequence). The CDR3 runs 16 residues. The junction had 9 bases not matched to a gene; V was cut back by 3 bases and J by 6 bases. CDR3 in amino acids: CASSYQGTSGGDTQYF. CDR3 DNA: TGTGCCAGCAGCTACCAAGGGACTAGCGGCGGCGATACGCAGTATTTT. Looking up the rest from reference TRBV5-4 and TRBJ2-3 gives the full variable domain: ETGVTQSPTHLIKTRGQQVTLRCSSQSGHNTVSWYQQALGQGPQFIFQYYREEENGRGNFPPRFSGLQFPNYSSELNVNALELDDSALYLCASSYQGTSGGDTQYFGPGTRLTVL.

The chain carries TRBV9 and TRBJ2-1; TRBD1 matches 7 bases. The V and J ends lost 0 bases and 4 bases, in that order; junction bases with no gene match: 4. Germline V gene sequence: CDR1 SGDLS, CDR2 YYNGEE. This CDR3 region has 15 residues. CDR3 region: CASSVGGQTYNEQFF. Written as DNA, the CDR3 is TGTGCCAGCAGCGTAGGGGGACAGACTTACAATGAGCAGTTCTTC.

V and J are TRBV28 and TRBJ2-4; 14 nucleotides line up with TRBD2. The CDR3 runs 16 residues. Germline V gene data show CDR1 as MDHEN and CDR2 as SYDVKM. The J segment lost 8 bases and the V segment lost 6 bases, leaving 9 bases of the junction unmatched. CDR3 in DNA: TGTGCCAGCAGGCCCCCGTTGACTAGCGGGGGGGACATTCAGTACTTC. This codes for CASRPPLTSGGDIQYF.

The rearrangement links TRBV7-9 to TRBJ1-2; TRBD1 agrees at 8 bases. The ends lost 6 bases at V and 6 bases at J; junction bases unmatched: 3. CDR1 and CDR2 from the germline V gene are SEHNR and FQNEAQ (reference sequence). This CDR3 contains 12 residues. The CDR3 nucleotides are TGTGCCAGCAGTTTACAGGGGGATGGCTACACCTTC. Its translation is CASSLQGDGYTF.

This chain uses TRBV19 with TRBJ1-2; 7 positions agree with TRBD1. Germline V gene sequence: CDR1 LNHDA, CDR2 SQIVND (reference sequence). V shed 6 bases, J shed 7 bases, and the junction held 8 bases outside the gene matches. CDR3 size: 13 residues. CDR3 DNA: TGTGCCAGTAGGACAGGGCTTGTCGTTGGCTACACCTTC. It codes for CASRTGLVVGYTF.

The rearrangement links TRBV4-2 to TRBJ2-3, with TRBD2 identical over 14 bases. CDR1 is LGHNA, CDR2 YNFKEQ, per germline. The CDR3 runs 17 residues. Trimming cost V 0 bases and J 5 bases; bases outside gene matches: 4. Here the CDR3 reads CASSQEAGTSGRDTQYF. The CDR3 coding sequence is TGTGCCAGCAGCCAAGAAGCCGGGACTAGCGGGAGAGATACGCAGTATTTT.

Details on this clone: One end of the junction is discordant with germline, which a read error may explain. The CDR3 spells CSVEDYSGANVLTF. The CDR3 DNA reads TGCAGCGTAGAAGACTACTCTGGGGCCAACGTCCTGACTTTC. The V gene is TRBV29-1, the J gene TRBJ2-6; D possibly corresponds to TRBD2 (5 bases). The germline CDR1 and CDR2 sequences are SQVTM and ANQGSEA. The CDR3 is made up of 14 amino acids.